This TCR beta chain was obtained from a study of blood T cell repertoires in COVID-19. Study in general: Samples came from the United States, Italy and Spain, spanning acute and convalescent COVID-19. T cells, B-cell-depleted T cells, or PBMCs supplied cDNA or gDNA.

In the original workflow: Amplification from reference gene primers served as the basis for estimated nucleated cell counts. Produced via immunoSEQ multiplex PCR; TCRdb's table is partial and in-frame only. V and J calls and clone size are as listed in that table; D and trimming were resolved from the DNA. Among 98,000 or so clones listed, around 87% were seen once. V lost 6 bases, J lost 8 bases, and 9 bases stayed unmatched. The CDR3 spans 13 residues. CDR1 is MNHEY and CDR2 is SVGEGT in the germline V gene. This receptor was identified in a man in his fifties with acute or convalescent COVID-19. The rearrangement uses TRBV6-2 or TRBV6-3 and TRBJ1-2; 7 nucleotides line up with TRBD1. Sequenced: peripheral blood. CDR3 DNA: TGTGCCAGCAGCCAGGGGGTTTATTTGGGCTACACCTTC. Protein: CASSQGVYLGYTF.